The present T cell receptor (beta chain) was sequenced within a study of cytomegalovirus exposure and HLA in healthy donors. Germline values: CDR1 MDHEN, CDR2 SYDVKM. V gave up 4 bases and J gave up 4 bases; unmatched junction bases: 7. The CDR3 has 15 residues. At the time of sampling, donors were nominally healthy, though unrecorded immune exposures were likely. Study results and caveats: Later on, a genetic analysis was performed. It linked a missense variant in DCLRE1C with V- and J-gene trimming of TCR beta.

On this clone itself: What it binds is unknown.

Use of 60 Vbeta and 13 Jbeta primers characterized the PCR. TCRdb keeps only in-frame clones here, not all; method: immunoSEQ multiplex PCR. Here the sample spans about 55,000 clones, about 82% being singletons. Sequenced input: PBMCs. The chain joins TRBV28 to TRBJ1-3; 7 nucleotides align to TRBD1. The source is a young man in good health and CMV-seronegative. CDR3 amino acids: CASSSAGQEGNTIYF. CDR3 bases: TGTGCCAGCAGTTCTGCTGGACAGGAGGGAAACACCATATATTTT.